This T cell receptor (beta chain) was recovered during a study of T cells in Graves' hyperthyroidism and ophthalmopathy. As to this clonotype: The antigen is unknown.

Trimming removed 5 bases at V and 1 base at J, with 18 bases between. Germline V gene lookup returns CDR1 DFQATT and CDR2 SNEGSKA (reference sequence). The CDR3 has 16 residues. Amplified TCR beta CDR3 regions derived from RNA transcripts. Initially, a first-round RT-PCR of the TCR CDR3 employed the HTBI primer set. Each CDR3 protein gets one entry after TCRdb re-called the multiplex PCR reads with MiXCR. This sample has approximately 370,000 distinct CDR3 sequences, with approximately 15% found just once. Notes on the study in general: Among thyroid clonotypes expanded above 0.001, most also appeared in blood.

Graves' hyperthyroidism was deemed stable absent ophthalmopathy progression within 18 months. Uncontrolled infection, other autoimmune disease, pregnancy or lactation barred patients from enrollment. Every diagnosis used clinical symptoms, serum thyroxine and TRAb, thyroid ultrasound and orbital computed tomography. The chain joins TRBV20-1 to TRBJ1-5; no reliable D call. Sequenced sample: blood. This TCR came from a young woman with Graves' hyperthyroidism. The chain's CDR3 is CSALPPGVRSNQPQHF. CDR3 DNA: TGCAGTGCTCTCCCTCCCGGGGTCAGGAGCAATCAGCCCCAGCATTTT.